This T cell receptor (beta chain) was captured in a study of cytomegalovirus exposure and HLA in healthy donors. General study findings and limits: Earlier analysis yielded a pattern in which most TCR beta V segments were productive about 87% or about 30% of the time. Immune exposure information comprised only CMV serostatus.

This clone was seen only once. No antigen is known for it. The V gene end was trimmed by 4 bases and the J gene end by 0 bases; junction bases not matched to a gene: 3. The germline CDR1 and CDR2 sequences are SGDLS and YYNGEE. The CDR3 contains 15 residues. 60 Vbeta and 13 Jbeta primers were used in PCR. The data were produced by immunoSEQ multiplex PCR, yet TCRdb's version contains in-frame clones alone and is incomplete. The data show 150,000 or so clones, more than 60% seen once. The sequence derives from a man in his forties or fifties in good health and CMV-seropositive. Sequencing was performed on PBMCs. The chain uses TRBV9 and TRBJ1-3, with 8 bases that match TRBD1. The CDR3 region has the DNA TGTGCCAGCAGCATGGACAGGGTCTCTGGAAACACCATATATTTT. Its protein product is CASSMDRVSGNTIYF.